This T cell receptor (beta chain) was identified during a study of TIL therapy for anti-PD-1-resistant metastatic lung cancer. The wider study: By whole-exome sequencing, median non-synonymous tumor mutation burden was more than 1.2 mutations per megabase.

The immunoSEQ assay was v3. TCRdb's copy holds only in-frame clones and misses some; the assay was immunoSEQ multiplex PCR. The data contain approximately 2,100 clones, approximately 87% of them singletons. Documented time point: pre-treatment sample, taken before nivolumab and TIL therapy. Most excised metastases sampled were pleural nodules or supraclavicular lymph nodes. Progressing patients received lymphodepletion, expanded TIL infusion and IL-2. Enrollment ran from 2017 to early 2020. This clone has just a few counts. Here the sequenced sample was tumor tissue, taken at baseline. This TCR was recovered from a person between 25 and 79 years old with non-small cell lung cancer.

The CDR3 DNA follows: TGTGCCAGCAGTTACTCCCAAGAGCGGTACGAGCAGTACTTC. It yields the protein CASSYSQERYEQYF. The chain carries TRBV6-5 and TRBJ2-7; D may be TRBD2 (5 bases). V was pared by 0 bases and J by 4 bases, with 10 bases between. There are 14 residues in the CDR3. Per the germline V gene, CDR1 is MNHEY and CDR2 is SVGAGI.